The rows below give T cell receptor beta chains drawn from one sample of a study of T-cell memory formation after mild COVID-19. TCRdb redid the calling of the 5' RACE reads with MiXCR, one entry per CDR3 protein. The data contain a few hundred thousand distinct CDR3 sequences, roughly 21% of them singletons. The sample was PBMCs or a T cell subset sorted from them (not recorded which). The receptors originated from an adult woman who had mild COVID-19 (a few samples of this study predate the infection). Cell type and time point are not known. CDR3s include the opening cysteine and the closing phenylalanine or tryptophan. The D gene is left open where the match is weak. Clone size, where shown, is once, few, many, or a class for clones that have expanded.

>TRBJ2-5|-|-|TRBV12-3/TRBV12-4
CASRVRVKGVETQYF
TGTGCCAGCAGGGTCCGCGTGAAGGGGGTAGAGACCCAGTACTTC
>TRBJ1-2|few|-|TRBV18
CASSPKSYGYTF
TGTGCCAGCTCACCGAAAAGCTATGGCTACACCTTC
>TRBJ2-1|-|-|TRBV5-1
CASSSDHSGDEQFF
TGCGCCAGCAGCTCGGACCACTCGGGCGATGAGCAGTTCTTC
>TRBJ2-7|-|-|TRBV21-1
CASSPRPEGIPYEQYF
TGTGCCAGCAGCCCCCGGCCGGAGGGCATCCCCTACGAGCAGTACTTC
>TRBJ2-7|-|-|TRBV30
CAWMGAYEQYF
TGTGCCTGGATGGGGGCCTACGAGCAGTACTTC
>TRBJ1-1|few|-|TRBV9
CASSVEGHWDTEAFF
TGTGCCAGCAGCGTAGAGGGACATTGGGACACTGAAGCTTTCTTT
>TRBJ2-1|-|-|TRBV30
CAWTIEQFF
TGTGCCTGGACGATTGAGCAGTTCTTC
>TRBJ2-1|-|TRBD1|TRBV24-1
CATSETGQGVYNEQFF
TGTGCCACCAGTGAGACTGGACAGGGGGTCTACAATGAGCAGTTCTTC
>TRBJ2-7|-|-|TRBV5-1
CASSPAGSPPEYF
TGCGCCAGCAGCCCGGCGGGTTCCCCGCCGGAGTACTTC
>TRBJ2-7|-|-|TRBV29-1
CSVESGPGLTSYEQYF
TGCAGCGTTGAATCGGGTCCAGGGTTAACATCGTACGAGCAGTACTTC
>TRBJ2-3|few|TRBD2|TRBV7-9
CASSGGLAGNTDTQYF
TGTGCCAGCAGCGGGGGACTAGCGGGAAACACAGATACGCAGTATTTT
>TRBJ1-1|few|-|TRBV3-1
CASSNREIMNTEAFF
TGTGCCAGCAGCAACCGGGAGATCATGAACACTGAAGCTTTCTTT
>TRBJ1-1|-|TRBD1|TRBV5-1
CASSPRQGDTEAFF
TGCGCCAGCAGCCCTCGACAGGGGGACACTGAAGCTTTCTTT
>TRBJ2-3|few|TRBD2|TRBV3-1
CASSQRTSGTTDTQYF
TGTGCCAGCAGCCAAAGAACTAGCGGGACCACAGATACGCAGTATTTT
>TRBJ2-1|few|TRBD2|TRBV20-1
CSAPSGRDYNEQFF
TGCAGTGCCCCCTCCGGGAGGGACTACAATGAGCAGTTCTTC
>TRBJ2-7|-|TRBD2|TRBV20-1
CSAVWGGLAGYEQYF
TGCAGTGCGGTGTGGGGGGGGCTAGCGGGCTACGAGCAGTACTTC
>TRBJ1-3|-|-|TRBV4-3
CASSQLHAAARNTIYF
TGCGCCAGCAGCCAACTCCATGCGGCGGCAAGAAACACCATATATTTT